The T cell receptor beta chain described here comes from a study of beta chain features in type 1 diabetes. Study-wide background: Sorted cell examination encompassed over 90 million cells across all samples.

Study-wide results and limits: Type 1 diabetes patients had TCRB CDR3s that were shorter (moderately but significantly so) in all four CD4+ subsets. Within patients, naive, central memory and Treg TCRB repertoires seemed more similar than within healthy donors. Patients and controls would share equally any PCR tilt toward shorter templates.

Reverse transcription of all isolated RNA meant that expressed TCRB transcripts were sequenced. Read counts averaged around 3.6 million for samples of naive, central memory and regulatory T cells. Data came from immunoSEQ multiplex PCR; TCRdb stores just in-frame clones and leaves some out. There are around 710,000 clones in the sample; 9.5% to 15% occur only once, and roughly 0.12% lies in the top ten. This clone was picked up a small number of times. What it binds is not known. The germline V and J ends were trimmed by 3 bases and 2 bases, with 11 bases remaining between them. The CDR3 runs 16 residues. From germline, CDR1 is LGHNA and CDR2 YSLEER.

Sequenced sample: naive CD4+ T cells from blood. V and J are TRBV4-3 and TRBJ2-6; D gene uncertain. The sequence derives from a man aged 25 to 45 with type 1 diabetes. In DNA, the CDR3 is TGCGCCAGCAGCCAGAGCCTTGGGCCTGGGGCCAACGTCCTGACTTTC. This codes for CASSQSLGPGANVLTF.